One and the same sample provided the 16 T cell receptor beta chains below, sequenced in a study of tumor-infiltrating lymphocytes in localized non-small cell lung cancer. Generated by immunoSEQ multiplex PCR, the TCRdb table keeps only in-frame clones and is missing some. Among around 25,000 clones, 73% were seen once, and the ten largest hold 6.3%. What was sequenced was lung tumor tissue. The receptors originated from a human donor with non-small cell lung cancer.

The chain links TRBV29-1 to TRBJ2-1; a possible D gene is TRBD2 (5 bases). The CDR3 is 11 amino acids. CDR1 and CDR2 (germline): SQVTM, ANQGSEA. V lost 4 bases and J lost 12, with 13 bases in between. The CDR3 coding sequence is TGCAGCGTTGCTATATCCGGGGTGCAGTTCTTC. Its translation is CSVAISGVQFF.

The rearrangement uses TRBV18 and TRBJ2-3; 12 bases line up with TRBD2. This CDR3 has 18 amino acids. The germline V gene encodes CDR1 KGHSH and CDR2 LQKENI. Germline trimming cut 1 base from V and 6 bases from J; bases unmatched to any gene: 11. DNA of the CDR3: TGTGCCAGCTCACCACGGGCTAGCGGGGGGGCCACCCTCGATACGCAGTATTTT. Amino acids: CASSPRASGGATLDTQYF.

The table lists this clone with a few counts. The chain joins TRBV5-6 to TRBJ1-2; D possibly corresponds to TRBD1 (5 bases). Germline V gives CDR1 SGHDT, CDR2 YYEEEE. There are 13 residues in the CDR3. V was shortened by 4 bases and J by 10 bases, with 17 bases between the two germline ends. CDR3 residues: CASSRDRPDVYTF. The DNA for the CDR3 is TGTGCCAGCAGCAGGGACCGCCCTGATGTCTACACCTTC.

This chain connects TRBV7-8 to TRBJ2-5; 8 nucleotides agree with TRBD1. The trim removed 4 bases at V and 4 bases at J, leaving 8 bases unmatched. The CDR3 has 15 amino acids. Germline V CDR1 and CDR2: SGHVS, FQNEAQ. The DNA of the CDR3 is TGTGCCAGCAGCTCAAATACAGGGGGATTAGAGACCCAGTACTTC. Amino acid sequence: CASSSNTGGLETQYF. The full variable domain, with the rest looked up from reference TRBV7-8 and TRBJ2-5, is GAGVSQSPRYKVAKRGQDVALRCDPISGHVSLFWYQQALGQGPEFLTYFQNEAQLDKSGLPSDRFFAERPEGSVSTLKIQRTQQEDSAVYLCASSSNTGGLETQYFGPGTRLLVL.

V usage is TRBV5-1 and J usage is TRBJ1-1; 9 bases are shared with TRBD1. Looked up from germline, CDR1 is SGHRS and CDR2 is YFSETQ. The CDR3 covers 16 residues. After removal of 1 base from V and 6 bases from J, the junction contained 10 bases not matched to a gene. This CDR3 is CASSLTGGLSLAEAFF. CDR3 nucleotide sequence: TGCGCCAGCAGCTTGACAGGGGGCCTTAGTCTGGCTGAAGCTTTCTTT.

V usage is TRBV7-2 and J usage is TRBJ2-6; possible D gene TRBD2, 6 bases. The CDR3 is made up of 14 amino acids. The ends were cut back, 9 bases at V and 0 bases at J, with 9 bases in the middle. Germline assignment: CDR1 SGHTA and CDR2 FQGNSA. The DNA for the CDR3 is TGTGCCAGGGGGGGTAGCTCTGGGGCCAACGTCCTGACTTTC. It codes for CARGGSSGANVLTF.

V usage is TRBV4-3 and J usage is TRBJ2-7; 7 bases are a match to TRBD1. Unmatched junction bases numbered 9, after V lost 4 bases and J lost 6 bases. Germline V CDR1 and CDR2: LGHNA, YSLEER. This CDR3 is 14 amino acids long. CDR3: CASSRDRDLREQYF. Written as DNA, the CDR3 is TGCGCCAGCAGCCGGGACAGAGATCTACGCGAGCAGTACTTC.

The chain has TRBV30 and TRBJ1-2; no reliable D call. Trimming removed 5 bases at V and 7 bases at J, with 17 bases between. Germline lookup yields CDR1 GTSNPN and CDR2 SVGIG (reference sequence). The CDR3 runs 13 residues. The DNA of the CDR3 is TGTGCCTGGCTGGAACTGCAACCTCTTGGCTACACCTTC. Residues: CAWLELQPLGYTF. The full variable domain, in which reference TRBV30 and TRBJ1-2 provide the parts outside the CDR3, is SQTIHQWPATLVQPVGSPLSLECTVEGTSNPNLYWYRQAAGRGLQLLFYSVGIGQISSEVPQNLSASRPQDRQFILSSKKLLLSDSGFYLCAWLELQPLGYTFGSGTRLTVV.

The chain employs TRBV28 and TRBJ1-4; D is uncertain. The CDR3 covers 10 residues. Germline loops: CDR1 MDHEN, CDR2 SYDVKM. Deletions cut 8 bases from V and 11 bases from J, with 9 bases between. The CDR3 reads CASGPRKLFF. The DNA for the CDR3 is TGTGCCAGCGGCCCGAGGAAACTGTTTTTT. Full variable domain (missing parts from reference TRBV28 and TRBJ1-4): DVKVTQSSRYLVKRTGEKVFLECVQDMDHENMFWYRQDPGLGLRLIYFSYDVKMKEKGDIPEGYSVSREKKERFSLILESASTNQTSMYLCASGPRKLFFGSGTQLSVL.

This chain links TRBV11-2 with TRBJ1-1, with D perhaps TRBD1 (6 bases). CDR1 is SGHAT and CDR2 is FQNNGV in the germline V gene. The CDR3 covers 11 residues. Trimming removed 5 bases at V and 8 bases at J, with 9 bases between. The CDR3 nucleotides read TGTGCCAGCAGCCCGGGACACGAAGCTTTCTTT. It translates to CASSPGHEAFF.

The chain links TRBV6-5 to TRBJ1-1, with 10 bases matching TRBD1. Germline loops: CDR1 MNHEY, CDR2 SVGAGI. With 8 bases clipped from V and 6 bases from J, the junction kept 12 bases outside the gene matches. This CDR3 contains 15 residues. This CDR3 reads CASVRDRGSIAEAFF. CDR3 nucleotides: TGTGCCAGCGTCCGGGACAGGGGTTCTATCGCTGAAGCTTTCTTT.

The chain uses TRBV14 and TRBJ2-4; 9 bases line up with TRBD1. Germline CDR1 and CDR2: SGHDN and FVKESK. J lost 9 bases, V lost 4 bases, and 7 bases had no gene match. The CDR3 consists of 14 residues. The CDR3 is CASSPDRQGGIQYF. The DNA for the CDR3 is TGTGCCAGCAGCCCAGACCGACAGGGGGGCATTCAGTACTTC.

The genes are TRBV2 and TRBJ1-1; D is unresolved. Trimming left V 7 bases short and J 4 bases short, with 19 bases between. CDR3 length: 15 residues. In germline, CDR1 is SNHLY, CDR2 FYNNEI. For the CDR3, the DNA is TGTGCCAGCATGGTTGAGCCGAGGCCGGGCACTGAAGCTTTCTTT. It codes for CASMVEPRPGTEAFF. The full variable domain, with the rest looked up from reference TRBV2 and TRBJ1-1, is EPEVTQTPSHQVTQMGQEVILRCVPISNHLYFYWYRQILGQKVEFLVSFYNNEISEKSEIFDDQFSVERPDGSNFTLKIRSTKLEDSAMYFCASMVEPRPGTEAFFGQGTRLTVV.

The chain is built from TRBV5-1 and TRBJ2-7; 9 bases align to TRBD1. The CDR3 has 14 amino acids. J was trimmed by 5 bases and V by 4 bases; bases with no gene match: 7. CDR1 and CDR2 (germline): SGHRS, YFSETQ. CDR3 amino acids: CASSTRTGENEQYF. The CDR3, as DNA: TGCGCCAGCAGCACCCGGACAGGGGAAAACGAGCAGTACTTC.

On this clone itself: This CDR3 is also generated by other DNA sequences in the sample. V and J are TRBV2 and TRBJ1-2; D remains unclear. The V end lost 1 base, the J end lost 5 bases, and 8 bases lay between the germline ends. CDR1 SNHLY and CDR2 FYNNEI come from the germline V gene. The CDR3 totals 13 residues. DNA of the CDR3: TGTGCCAGCAGTGAAGGAGATCGGTATGGCTACACCTTC. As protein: CASSEGDRYGYTF.

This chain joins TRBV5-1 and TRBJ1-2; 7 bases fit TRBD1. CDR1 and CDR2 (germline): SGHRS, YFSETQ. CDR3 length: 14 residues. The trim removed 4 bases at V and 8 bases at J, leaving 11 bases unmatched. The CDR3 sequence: CASSLGWTGQGYTF. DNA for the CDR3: TGCGCCAGCAGCCTGGGGTGGACAGGACAAGGCTACACCTTC.